One and the same sample provided the 20 T cell receptor beta chains below, sequenced in a study of blood T cell repertoires in COVID-19. Some clones are missing from TCRdb's copy, which holds only in-frame ones; the method was immunoSEQ multiplex PCR. The sample comprises hundreds of thousands of clones, nearly 90% of which are singletons, and roughly 1.4% rests with the top ten. The sample consisted of PBMCs or T cells enriched from blood (not recorded which). The receptors were sampled from a woman aged 18-29 years who had been exposed to COVID-19.

Only a few counts were recorded for this clone. The CDR3 here is CASSPIGLAKEQYF. The CDR3 DNA sequence: TGTGCCAGCAGTCCCATCGGACTAGCCAAGGAGCAGTACTTC. V gene TRBV28 combines with J gene TRBJ2-7; 8 nucleotides match TRBD2. The CDR3 is 14 residues long. The germline gives CDR1 MDHEN, CDR2 SYDVKM. V shed 5 bases, J shed 7 bases, and the junction held 10 bases outside the gene matches.

The rearrangement uses TRBV19 and TRBJ2-1, with 12 nucleotides matching TRBD2. This CDR3 contains 15 residues. Germline trimming cut 5 bases from V and 5 bases from J; bases unmatched to any gene: 4. The germline gives CDR1 LNHDA, CDR2 SQIVND (reference sequence). CDR3: CASSSLAGGDNEQFF. The CDR3, as DNA: TGTGCCAGTAGTTCCCTAGCGGGAGGGGACAATGAGCAGTTCTTC.

This clone occurred once. The chain combines TRBV25-1 with TRBJ1-4, with 7 bases lining up with TRBD1. This CDR3 is 17 amino acids long. The V segment lost 4 bases and the J segment 8 bases; nucleotides outside the gene matches: 16. The germline V gene has CDR1 MGHDK and CDR2 SYGVNS. CDR3 sequence: CASSGRVGGGRREKLFF. In nucleotides, the CDR3 is TGTGCCAGCAGTGGGCGGGTAGGGGGCGGACGTCGGGAAAAACTGTTTTTT.

Concerning this clone: The sample has other DNA sequences that encode this CDR3 too. This CDR3 is CASSQDRTDYEQYF. The CDR3, as DNA: TGTGCCAGCAGCCAAGATCGGACAGACTACGAGCAGTACTTC. The chain links TRBV4-2 to TRBJ2-7; TRBD1 is a possible D gene (6 bases). The V and J ends lost 0 bases and 3 bases respectively, with 9 bases between them. The CDR3 contains 14 residues. Per germline, CDR1 LGHNA and CDR2 YNFKEQ.

The chain is built from TRBV3-1 (or the pseudogene TRBV3-2) and TRBJ2-7; 7 positions match TRBD2. V was clipped by 0 bases and J by 7 bases; unmatched bases: 15. The CDR3 has 17 amino acids. In germline, CDR1 is LGHDT, CDR2 YNNKEL (reference sequence). In DNA form, the CDR3 reads TGTGCCAGCAGCCAAGATCGGGGGACTACCTCGTTCGAAGAGCAGTACTTC. Protein product: CASSQDRGTTSFEEQYF.

The CDR3: CASTPGYMETQYF. For the CDR3, the DNA is TGTGCCAGCACCCCGGGATACATGGAGACCCAGTACTTC. The rearrangement links TRBV2 to TRBJ2-5; possible D gene TRBD2, 5 bases. Trimming removed 7 bases from V and 5 bases from J, with 14 bases in between. The CDR3 totals 13 residues. Germline V gene data show CDR1 as SNHLY and CDR2 as FYNNEI.

V gene TRBV3-1 (or the pseudogene TRBV3-2) combines with J gene TRBJ2-6, with D unresolved. The CDR3 spans 15 residues. Trimming shortened V by 6 bases and J by 0 bases, and 9 bases separated the two germline ends. The germline CDR1 and CDR2 sequences are LGHDT and YNNKEL (reference sequence). The CDR3 here is CASSYDFSGANVLTF. The CDR3 DNA sequence: TGTGCCAGCAGTTACGACTTCTCTGGGGCCAACGTCCTGACTTTC.

The genes are TRBV6-6 and TRBJ2-2; maybe TRBD1 (6 bases). The germline V gene encodes CDR1 MNHNY and CDR2 SVGAGI (reference sequence). The CDR3 contains 15 residues. The ends were cut back, 2 bases at V and 5 bases at J, with 12 bases in the middle. CDR3 in DNA: TGTGCCAGCAGTTACGCCGGGACAACTACCGGGGAGCTGTTTTTT. Protein sequence: CASSYAGTTTGELFF.

The genes are TRBV4-1 and TRBJ1-1; 11 bases align to TRBD1. The ends lost 2 bases at V and 6 bases at J; junction bases unmatched: 11. The CDR3 runs to 17 residues. Germline V gene data show CDR1 as MGHRA and CDR2 as YSYEKL. CDR3 protein: CASSQPGTGGPYAEAFF. The CDR3 nucleotides read TGCGCCAGCAGCCAACCCGGGACAGGGGGGCCATATGCTGAAGCTTTCTTT.

The chain employs TRBV7-2 and TRBJ2-2; 8 bases fit TRBD2. The trim removed 3 bases at V and 6 bases at J, leaving 0 bases unmatched. From germline, CDR1 is SGHTA and CDR2 FQGNSA. The CDR3 is made up of 13 amino acids. CDR3 amino acids: CASSLGLAGELFF. The CDR3 DNA follows: TGTGCCAGCAGCTTGGGACTAGCCGGGGAGCTGTTTTTT.

This clone was counted once. This chain uses TRBV7-8 with TRBJ1-2; 7 bases line up with TRBD1. Germline CDR1 and CDR2: SGHVS and FQNEAQ. Trimming removed 0 bases from V and 8 bases from J; junction bases left unmatched: 12. The CDR3 sequence is 16 residues long. Here the CDR3 DNA reads TGTGCCAGCAGCTTAGCGCCCGGGACAGAGTTAAGGGGCTACACCTTC. This gives the protein CASSLAPGTELRGYTF. Drawing the rest from reference TRBV7-8 and TRBJ1-2, the complete variable domain is GAGVSQSPRYKVAKRGQDVALRCDPISGHVSLFWYQQALGQGPEFLTYFQNEAQLDKSGLPSDRFFAERPEGSVSTLKIQRTQQEDSAVYLCASSLAPGTELRGYTFGSGTRLTVV.

The genes are TRBV5-4 and TRBJ2-7, with 8 bases aligning to TRBD2. Trimming removed 0 bases from V and 4 bases from J; junction bases left unmatched: 6. Looked up from germline, CDR1 is SGHNT and CDR2 is YYREEE (reference sequence). CDR3 length: 15 residues. In DNA, the CDR3 is TGTGCCAGCAGCTTGGGGTCTAGCGGGTCGTACGAGCAGTACTTC. It is translated as CASSLGSSGSYEQYF.

This chain links TRBV5-1 with TRBJ1-2; TRBD1 aligns across 9 bases. The CDR3 loop spans 15 amino acids. The J segment lost 3 bases and the V segment lost 0 bases, leaving 3 bases of the junction unmatched. Germline CDR1 is SGHRS and CDR2 is YFSETQ. This CDR3 reads CASSLGTGVYYGYTF. The CDR3 DNA sequence: TGCGCCAGCAGCTTGGGGACAGGGGTTTACTATGGCTACACCTTC. The full variable domain, with the rest looked up from reference TRBV5-1 and TRBJ1-2, is KAGVTQTPRYLIKTRGQQVTLSCSPISGHRSVSWYQQTPGQGLQFLFEYFSETQRNKGNFPGRFSGRQFSNSRSEMNVSTLELGDSALYLCASSLGTGVYYGYTFGSGTRLTVV.

The rearrangement links TRBV7-9 to TRBJ1-1; D ambiguous. The CDR3 spans 12 residues. Trimming left V 5 bases short and J 9 bases short, with 13 bases between. Looked up from germline, CDR1 is SEHNR and CDR2 is FQNEAQ (reference sequence). The CDR3 DNA sequence: TGTGCCAGCAGCAGTAGCCCGGGGAAAGCTTTCTTT. Residues: CASSSSPGKAFF.

The rearrangement uses TRBV7-2 and TRBJ2-7; tentatively, D is TRBD1 (6 bases). Germline lookup yields CDR1 SGHTA and CDR2 FQGNSA. V was shortened by 5 bases and J by 4 bases, with 12 bases between the two germline ends. The CDR3 runs to 13 residues. This chain's CDR3 is CASSRGTSYEQYF. CDR3 DNA sequence: TGTGCCAGCAGCAGGGGGACCTCGTACGAGCAGTACTTC.

The chain uses TRBV3-1 (or the pseudogene TRBV3-2) and TRBJ2-1, with a weak D call TRBD2 (7 bases). The V end lost 8 bases, the J end lost 7 bases, and 9 bases lay between the germline ends. Germline CDR1 LGHDT, CDR2 YNNKEL (reference sequence). CDR3 length equals 11 residues. DNA for the CDR3: TGTGCCAGCGGGGGGGCGAATGAGCAGTTCTTC. It codes for CASGGANEQFF.

The chain carries TRBV7-9 and TRBJ2-7, with 7 nucleotides matching TRBD1. V shed 6 bases, J shed 2 bases, and the junction held 7 bases outside the gene matches. The CDR3 consists of 14 residues. Germline-derived CDR1 and CDR2 are SEHNR and FQNEAQ (reference sequence). CDR3 residues: CASSGPGQTYEQYF. DNA for the CDR3: TGTGCCAGCAGTGGCCCGGGACAGACCTACGAGCAGTACTTC.

This chain connects TRBV14 to TRBJ2-1; 9 positions agree with TRBD1. The CDR3 covers 17 residues. Germline-derived CDR1 and CDR2 are SGHDN and FVKESK. The ends lost 0 bases at V and 5 bases at J; junction bases unmatched: 8. CDR3 sequence reads: CASSQDGTGGIDNEQFF. CDR3 in DNA: TGTGCCAGCAGCCAAGATGGAACAGGGGGCATCGACAATGAGCAGTTCTTC.

The rearrangement uses TRBV27 and TRBJ2-7; tentatively, D is TRBD1 (6 bases). CDR3 size: 14 residues. Germline V lookup: CDR1 MNHEY, CDR2 SMNVEV (reference sequence). Trimming pared 5 bases from V and 1 base from J, leaving 12 bases between. The CDR3 loop reads CASSPGQLSYEQYF. The CDR3, as DNA: TGTGCCAGCAGTCCCGGACAGTTATCCTACGAGCAGTACTTC.

The gene calls are TRBV10-1 and TRBJ1-1, with D possibly being TRBD1 (5 bases). Per germline, CDR1 WNHNN and CDR2 SYGVQD (reference sequence). The V end was cut by 0 bases, the J end by 2 bases, with 10 bases between. The CDR3 consists of 15 residues. The CDR3 DNA sequence: TGCGCCAGCAGTGAGTCGAGGCAGGGAAACACTGAAGCTTTCTTT. Protein product: CASSESRQGNTEAFF.